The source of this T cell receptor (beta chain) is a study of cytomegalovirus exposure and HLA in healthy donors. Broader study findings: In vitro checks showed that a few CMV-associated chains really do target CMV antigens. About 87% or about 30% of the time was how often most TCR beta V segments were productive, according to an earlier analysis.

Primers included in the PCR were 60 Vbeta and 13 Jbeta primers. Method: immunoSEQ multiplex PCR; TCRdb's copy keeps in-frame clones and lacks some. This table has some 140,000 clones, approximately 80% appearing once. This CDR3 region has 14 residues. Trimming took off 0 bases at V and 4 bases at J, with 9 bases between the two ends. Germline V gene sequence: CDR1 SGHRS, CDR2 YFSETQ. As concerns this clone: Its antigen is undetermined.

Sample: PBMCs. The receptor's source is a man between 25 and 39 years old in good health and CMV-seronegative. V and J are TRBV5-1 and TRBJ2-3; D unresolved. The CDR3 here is CASSLEQTSDTQYF. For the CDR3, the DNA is TGCGCCAGCAGCTTGGAACAGACCTCAGATACGCAGTATTTT.